A single sample is the source of the 16 T cell receptor beta chains below, sequenced in a study of T-cell reconstitution after alpha-beta-depleted transplantation in children. Library preparation (for TCRbeta) was performed with unique molecular identifiers. TCRdb independently ran MiXCR on the PCR reads; one entry per CDR3 protein. This table has nearly 250,000 distinct CDR3 sequences, roughly 7.7% appearing once. Material: PBMCs, mostly from graft donor cells, obtained 180 days after TCRalphabeta/CD19-depleted stem cell transplant. The receptor set was obtained from a male patient aged 10 to 17 who had a stem cell transplant for acute lymphoblastic leukemia, so the T cells may come from the graft donor.

This clonotype was detected ten times or more. J is TRBJ2-3 and V is TRBV7-2; 7 nucleotides line up with TRBD2. The V gene end was trimmed by 6 bases and the J gene end by 6 bases; junction bases not matched to a gene: 9. The length of the CDR3 is 14 residues. Per germline, CDR1 SGHTA and CDR2 FQGNSA. CDR3 DNA sequence: TGTGCCAGCAGGGGAGTTTGGGGGGGGGATACGCAGTATTTT. Translated, it gives CASRGVWGGDTQYF. Combining the CDR3 with reference TRBV7-2 and TRBJ2-3 gives the whole variable domain GAGVSQSPSNKVTEKGKDVELRCDPISGHTALYWYRQSLGQGLEFLIYFQGNSAPDKSGLPSDRFSAERTGGSVSTLTIQRTQQEDSAVYLCASRGVWGGDTQYFGPGTRLTVL.

This clonotype has at least ten counts. The V gene is TRBV7-2, the J gene TRBJ2-7; the match to TRBD2 covers 10 bases. The CDR3 runs 14 residues. The J segment lost 2 bases and the V segment lost 4 bases, leaving 2 bases of the junction unmatched. The germline gives CDR1 SGHTA, CDR2 FQGNSA. CDR3 in DNA: TGTGCCAGCAGCTCTAGCGGGGGACCCTACGAGCAGTACTTC. Translation gives CASSSSGGPYEQYF.

This clonotype was counted many times. CDR3 in DNA: TGTGCCAGCAAACCTACTAGCGGCCAAGAGACCCAGTACTTC. It codes for CASKPTSGQETQYF. V is TRBV12-3 or TRBV12-4 and J is TRBJ2-5; 8 nucleotides match TRBD2. The CDR3 sequence is 14 residues long. Trimming removed 7 bases from V and 1 base from J; junction bases left unmatched: 5.

This clonotype was seen repeatedly, ten times or more. This sequence joins TRBV5-1 and TRBJ2-1, with TRBD2 as a possible D gene (6 bases). The V end was cut by 6 bases, the J end by 4 bases, with 17 bases between. This CDR3 is built from 15 residues. Germline V gene sequence: CDR1 SGHRS, CDR2 YFSETQ. CDR3 bases: TGCGCCAGCACCGACGGACTAACAATATACAATGAGCAGTTCTTC. This encodes CASTDGLTIYNEQFF.

In this sample, this clonotype turned up many times. The gene calls are TRBV5-1 and TRBJ2-5, with D possibly TRBD1 on 5 matching bases. The V end lost 5 bases, the J end lost 1 base, and 18 bases lay between the germline ends. CDR1 is SGHRS, CDR2 YFSETQ, per germline. This CDR3 is 16 amino acids long. CDR3 in DNA: TGCGCCAGCAGGGGTCCGACAGTCTCGTCCCAAGAGACCCAGTACTTC. Translated, it gives CASRGPTVSSQETQYF.

This clonotype was detected ten times or more. V is TRBV27 and J is TRBJ2-2, with 10 bases aligning to TRBD1. V shed 2 bases and J 6 bases; nucleotides not matched to a gene: 6. The CDR3 consists of 16 residues. Germline V gene data show CDR1 as MNHEY and CDR2 as SMNVEV (reference sequence). The CDR3 reads CASSLGDRGLSGELFF. The DNA of the CDR3 is TGTGCCAGCAGTTTAGGCGACAGGGGGCTTTCCGGGGAGCTGTTTTTT.

This clonotype was counted many times. V gene TRBV6-2 or TRBV6-3 combines with J gene TRBJ1-1, with 10 bases matching TRBD1. With V trimmed by 2 bases and J by 4 bases, 10 bases remained unmatched. The CDR3 has 17 amino acids. Germline values: CDR1 MNHEY, CDR2 SVGEGT. This CDR3 reads CASSYPGTGARGTEAFF. The CDR3 DNA reads as TGTGCCAGCAGTTACCCCGGGACAGGGGCTAGAGGCACTGAAGCTTTCTTT.

This clonotype was seen many times. The rearrangement links TRBV18 to TRBJ2-7; D is possibly TRBD1 (6 bases). The CDR3 extends over 14 amino acids. Trimming took 2 bases from V and 2 from J, leaving 10 bases between them. CDR1 KGHSH and CDR2 LQKENI come from the germline V gene. The CDR3 region has the DNA TGTGCCAGCTCACCAAAGAGGGGGACCTACGAGCAGTACTTC. Protein: CASSPKRGTYEQYF. Full variable domain (remainder filled in from reference TRBV18 and TRBJ2-7): NAGVMQNPRHLVRRRGQEARLRCSPMKGHSHVYWYRQLPEEGLKFMVYLQKENIIDESGMPKERFSAEFPKEGPSILRIQQVVRGDSAAYFCASSPKRGTYEQYFGPGTRLTVT.

As for this clonotype: Possible read error: a much larger clone is one base away. The V gene is TRBV18, the J gene TRBJ1-5; D gene uncertain. This CDR3 has 13 residues. Germline V gives CDR1 KGHSH, CDR2 LQKENI. In nucleotides, the CDR3 is TGTGCCAGCTCACCCCTCGGCAATAAGCCCCAGCATTTT. It translates to CASSPLGNKPQHF. Drawing the rest from reference TRBV18 and TRBJ1-5, the complete variable domain is NAGVMQNPRHLVRRRGQEARLRCSPMKGHSHVYWYRQLPEEGLKFMVYLQKENIIDESGMPKERFSAEFPKEGPSILRIQQVVRGDSAAYFCASSPLGNKPQHFGDGTRLSIL.

This clonotype was detected many times. This chain uses TRBV29-1 with TRBJ1-3; no clear D gene. With 3 bases removed from V and 0 bases from J, the gap between germline ends came to 9 bases. The CDR3 covers 14 residues. From germline, CDR1 is SQVTM and CDR2 ANQGSEA. The CDR3 spells CSVEVPSSGNTIYF. The CDR3 DNA reads TGCAGCGTTGAGGTGCCGAGCTCTGGAAACACCATATATTTT.

This clonotype was picked up many times. J is TRBJ2-3 and V is TRBV29-1; TRBD1 agrees at 9 bases. CDR1 is SQVTM and CDR2 is ANQGSEA in the germline V gene. The CDR3 runs 16 residues. Trimming cost V 2 bases and J 3 bases; bases outside gene matches: 9. The CDR3 protein is CSVERGTGRGTDTQYF. In nucleotides, the CDR3 is TGCAGCGTTGAACGGGGGACAGGGAGGGGGACAGATACGCAGTATTTT.

This clonotype was observed many times. The chain combines TRBV12-3 or TRBV12-4 with TRBJ2-1; 8 nucleotides agree with TRBD1. The junction had 8 bases not matched to a gene; V was cut back by 7 bases and J by 9 bases. The CDR3 length is 13 residues. CDR3 sequence (DNA): TGTGCCAGCAACCCGACAGGGGCCGGTGAGCAGTTCTTC. Its protein product is CASNPTGAGEQFF.

This clonotype was found a few times. The J gene is TRBJ2-3, the V gene TRBV7-9, with unresolved D. CDR1 is SEHNR, CDR2 FQNEAQ, per germline (reference sequence). Deletions cut 3 bases from V and 2 bases from J, with 12 bases between. The CDR3 covers 15 residues. The CDR3 region is CASSFVTVNTDTQYF. The CDR3 bases are TGTGCCAGCAGCTTTGTAACCGTCAACACAGATACGCAGTATTTT.

This clonotype was observed a few times. The chain recombines TRBV13 with TRBJ2-7, with 8 nucleotides matching TRBD2. Germline V gene data show CDR1 as PRHDT and CDR2 as FYEKMQ (reference sequence). The V and J ends lost 3 bases and 0 bases, in that order; junction bases with no gene match: 7. The CDR3 consists of 16 residues. The DNA for the CDR3 is TGTGCCAGCAGCTTCCGGACTAGCCGAGACTCCTACGAGCAGTACTTC. Translating gives CASSFRTSRDSYEQYF.

This clonotype has a handful of counts. A clone one base away is much larger, so this may be a read error. The final CDR3 position lacks the conserved phenylalanine or tryptophan, pointing to a likely read error. The chain is built from TRBV10-3 and TRBJ2-5; 8 nucleotides agree with TRBD1. This CDR3 comprises 14 residues. V dropped 4 bases and J dropped 5; count of bases not matched to a gene: 6. Germline CDR1 reads ENHRY; CDR2 reads SYGVKD. This CDR3 is CAISGTGKAETQYS. The CDR3 DNA reads TGTGCCATCAGTGGGACAGGGAAAGCGGAGACCCAGTACTCC.

In its sample, this clonotype was seen many times. The chain joins TRBV4-1 to TRBJ2-2; 10 positions match TRBD2. V shed 2 bases, J shed 7 bases, and the junction held 13 bases outside the gene matches. The CDR3 consists of 18 residues. Germline-derived CDR1 and CDR2 are MGHRA and YSYEKL. This CDR3 reads CASSQLASGRRDGGELFF. The CDR3 DNA follows: TGCGCCAGCAGCCAACTTGCTAGCGGGAGAAGGGATGGCGGGGAGCTGTTTTTT.